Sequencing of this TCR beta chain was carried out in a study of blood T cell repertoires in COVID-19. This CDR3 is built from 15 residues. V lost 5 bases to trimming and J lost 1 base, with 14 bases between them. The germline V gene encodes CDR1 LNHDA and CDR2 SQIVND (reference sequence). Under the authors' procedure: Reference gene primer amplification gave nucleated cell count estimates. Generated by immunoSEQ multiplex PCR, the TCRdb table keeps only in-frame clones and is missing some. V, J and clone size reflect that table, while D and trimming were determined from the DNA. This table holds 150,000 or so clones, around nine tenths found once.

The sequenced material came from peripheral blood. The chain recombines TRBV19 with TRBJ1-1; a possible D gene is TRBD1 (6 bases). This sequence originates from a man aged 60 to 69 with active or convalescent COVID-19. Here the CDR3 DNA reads TGTGCCAGTAGTCCGGGACATAGCCCGAACACTGAAGCTTTCTTT. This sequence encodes CASSPGHSPNTEAFF.